Following are 10 T cell receptor beta chains from one sample sequenced in a study of blood T cell repertoires in COVID-19. Sequencing used immunoSEQ multiplex PCR; TCRdb keeps in-frame clones, though not all of them. Here the sample spans a few hundred thousand clones, around 87% being singletons. The specimen was PBMCs or T cells enriched from blood (not recorded which). Every receptor here comes from a man aged 25 to 45 who had recovered from COVID-19.

The V call is TRBV7-9, the J call TRBJ2-1; possible D gene TRBD2, 5 bases. CDR1 and CDR2 from the germline V gene are SEHNR and FQNEAQ (reference sequence). V was pared by 4 bases and J by 9 bases, with 10 bases between. This CDR3 comprises 12 residues. Written as DNA, the CDR3 is TGTGCCAGCAGCTCGGTTGAGGGTGAGCAGTTCTTC. This encodes CASSSVEGEQFF.

V usage is TRBV2 and J usage is TRBJ1-5, with 11 positions matching TRBD1. Trimming removed 5 bases from V and 1 base from J; junction bases left unmatched: 4. From germline, CDR1 is SNHLY and CDR2 FYNNEI. The CDR3 extends over 16 amino acids. The CDR3 nucleotides are TGTGCCAGCAGTAGGACAGGGGGCGGGAGCAATCAGCCCCAGCATTTT. Protein product: CASSRTGGGSNQPQHF.

The chain joins TRBV19 to TRBJ2-3; weak D call: TRBD1 (5 bases). With 1 base removed from V and 6 bases from J, the gap between germline ends came to 8 bases. The CDR3 covers 13 residues. Germline V lookup: CDR1 LNHDA, CDR2 SQIVND (reference sequence). CDR3 nucleotides: TGTGCCAGTAGTATAGGGGCAGGGGATACGCAGTATTTT. This translates into CASSIGAGDTQYF.

This chain joins TRBV4-2 and TRBJ2-1; D possibly corresponds to TRBD2 (6 bases). CDR1 and CDR2 from the germline V gene are LGHNA and YNFKEQ. This CDR3 has 13 residues. V lost 1 base to trimming and J lost 16 bases, with 17 bases between them. The CDR3 sequence: CASSQAGGPAKFF. The CDR3 coding sequence is TGTGCCAGCAGCCAAGCTGGAGGGCCGGCGAAATTCTTC.

The chain couples TRBV7-9 to TRBJ2-5; the D gene is possibly TRBD2 (6 bases). The V gene's germline CDR1 is SEHNR and CDR2 FQNEAQ (reference sequence). Trimming removed 1 base at V and 2 bases at J, with 14 bases between. The CDR3 extends over 16 amino acids. CDR3 sequence reads: CASSLVSGSGQETQYF. The CDR3 region has the DNA TGTGCCAGCAGCTTAGTTTCCGGGAGCGGGCAAGAGACCCAGTACTTC.

This sequence joins TRBV10-1 and TRBJ2-1; a weak D match, TRBD2 (5 bases). Trimming cost V 4 bases and J 5 bases, with 15 bases left between them. Germline assignment: CDR1 WNHNN and CDR2 SYGVQD (reference sequence). This CDR3 has 15 residues. The CDR3 nucleotides read TGCGCCAGCAGTGGGCCCGGGGATCTGAACAATGAGCAGTTCTTC. This codes for CASSGPGDLNNEQFF.

The CDR3 DNA reads TGTGCCAGCAGTGAATTCCCACAGACACAAGAGACCCAGTACTTC. Amino acid sequence: CASSEFPQTQETQYF. The chain is built from TRBV6-1 and TRBJ2-5; D not certain. The CDR3 loop spans 15 amino acids. Between the trimmed V and J ends, which lost 2 bases and 2 bases, there was a span of 12 bases. CDR1 MNHNS and CDR2 SASEGT come from the germline V gene.

The CDR3 here is CAWSRNQIIQETQYF. The DNA for the CDR3 is TGTGCCTGGAGTCGTAACCAGATTATCCAAGAGACCCAGTACTTC. The V and J genes are TRBV30 and TRBJ2-5; no reliable D call. V dropped 2 bases and J dropped 1 base, with 14 bases sitting between them. In germline, CDR1 is GTSNPN, CDR2 SVGIG (reference sequence). The CDR3 totals 15 residues.

This rearrangement joins TRBV5-1 to TRBJ1-6; D gene unclear. Germline CDR1 and CDR2: SGHRS and YFSETQ. The V end was cut by 4 bases, the J end by 6 bases, with 14 bases between. The length of the CDR3 is 15 residues. Here the CDR3 reads CASSNLQIPNSPLHF. CDR3 DNA: TGCGCCAGCAGCAACTTACAGATCCCTAATTCACCCCTCCACTTT. The full variable domain, in which reference TRBV5-1 and TRBJ1-6 provide the parts outside the CDR3, is KAGVTQTPRYLIKTRGQQVTLSCSPISGHRSVSWYQQTPGQGLQFLFEYFSETQRNKGNFPGRFSGRQFSNSRSEMNVSTLELGDSALYLCASSNLQIPNSPLHFGNGTRLTVT.

CDR3 region: CASSVVGQGFKTDTQYF. The CDR3 DNA follows: TGTGCCAGCAGCGTAGTAGGACAGGGGTTCAAGACAGATACGCAGTATTTT. The genes are TRBV9 and TRBJ2-3; 9 bases fit TRBD1. Trimming removed 0 bases from V and 3 bases from J; junction bases left unmatched: 8. Germline values: CDR1 SGDLS, CDR2 YYNGEE. The CDR3 runs to 17 residues.